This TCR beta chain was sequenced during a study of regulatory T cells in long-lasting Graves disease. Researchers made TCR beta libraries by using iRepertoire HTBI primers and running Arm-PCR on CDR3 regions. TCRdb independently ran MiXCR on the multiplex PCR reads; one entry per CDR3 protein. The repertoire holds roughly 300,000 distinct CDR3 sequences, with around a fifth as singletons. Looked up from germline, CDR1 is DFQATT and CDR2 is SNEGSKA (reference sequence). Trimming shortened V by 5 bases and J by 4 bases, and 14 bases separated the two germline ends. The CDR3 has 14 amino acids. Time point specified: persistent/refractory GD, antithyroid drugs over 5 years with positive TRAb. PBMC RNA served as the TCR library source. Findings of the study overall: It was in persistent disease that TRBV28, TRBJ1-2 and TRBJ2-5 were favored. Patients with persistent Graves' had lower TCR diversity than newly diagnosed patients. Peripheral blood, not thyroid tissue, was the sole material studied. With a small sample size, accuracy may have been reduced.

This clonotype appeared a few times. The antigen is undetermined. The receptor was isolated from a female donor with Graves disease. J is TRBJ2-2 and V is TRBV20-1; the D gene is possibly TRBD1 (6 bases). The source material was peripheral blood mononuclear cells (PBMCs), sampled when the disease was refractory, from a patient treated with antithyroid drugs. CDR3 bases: TGCAGTGCTGCCGGACTGGGGGCCACCGGGGAGCTGTTTTTT. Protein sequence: CSAAGLGATGELFF.